This T cell receptor beta chain was sequenced for a study of control samples from healthy donors and cancer patients. Measured with immunoSEQ multiplex PCR; TCRdb has only the in-frame clones, and not every one. The table records some 100,000 clones, roughly 87% of them present only once. Trimming took 0 bases from V and 6 from J; bases not matched to a gene: 2. The CDR3 has 14 amino acids. Germline V gene lookup returns CDR1 SEHNR and CDR2 FQNEAQ (reference sequence). Sequencing was carried out using blood. The chain combines TRBV7-9 with TRBJ2-7; 10 nucleotides line up with TRBD1. The clonotype was recovered from a woman between 45 and 65 years old in good health. CDR3 DNA: TGTGCCAGCAGCTTAGCGACAGGGGGCTCCGAGCAGTACTTC. Translating it yields CASSLATGGSEQYF.